At least ten counts were recorded for the clone carrying this T cell receptor beta chain. Antigen specificity is unknown. Other DNA sequences in the sample encode the same CDR3. CDR1 is KGHSH, CDR2 LQKENI, per germline. V lost 0 bases and J lost 2; bases outside the gene matches: 0. CDR3 size: 15 residues. MiXCR re-clonotyped the PCR reads for TCRdb. The sample lists 40,000 to 50,000 clones; 4% to 5% were seen once. There were no patients who had received any treatment before thyroid surgery. This entry comes from a study of metastatic and nonmetastatic thyroid tumors. Turning to the study itself: From malignant and benign thyroid patients, repertoires in blood and in tumor or nodule tissue were compared. The study, taken as a whole, reports: Across blood and tumor, TCR beta diversity in malignant thyroid tumors was reportedly significantly higher than in benign nodules.

This chain uses TRBV18 with TRBJ2-1; TRBD2 matches 8 bases. This sequence was found in a female donor with papillary thyroid cancer or a benign thyroid nodule (not recorded which). Some clones in this sample may be carry-over from other donors' samples. The material sequenced was blood. The CDR3 is CASSPPGGAYNEQFF. CDR3 DNA sequence: TGTGCCAGCTCACCACCCGGGGGGGCCTACAATGAGCAGTTCTTC.